This T cell receptor (beta chain) was captured by sequencing in a study of identical twins. Findings and limits, study-wide: Beta out-of-frame sequences displayed a weaker excess of sharing between twins.

The CDR3 contains 12 residues. The junction had 5 bases not matched to a gene; V was cut back by 6 bases and J by 5 bases. Germline values: CDR1 DFQATT, CDR2 SNEGSKA (reference sequence). As concerns this clonotype: What it recognizes is unknown.

Donors uniformly comprised healthy Caucasians. TCRdb used MiXCR to reprocess the 5' RACE reads, holding one entry per CDR3 protein. In the table there are roughly 690,000 distinct CDR3 sequences, 20% to 25% of which are singletons. These sequences were also reported in another study, on T cells expressing NK-cell markers. That paper notes: Five or six donors showed dominant NKG2C+ clonotypes comprising about 1.0-7.0% of their CD8+ T cells.

The TCR comes from a woman between 18 and 30 years old in good health. The sequencing sample was made of PBMCs. The gene calls are TRBV20-1 and TRBJ2-5, with 8 bases identical to TRBD2. CDR3 DNA: TGCAGTGCCGGGGGGGCGTGGGAGACCCAGTACTTC. Translation: CSAGGAWETQYF.